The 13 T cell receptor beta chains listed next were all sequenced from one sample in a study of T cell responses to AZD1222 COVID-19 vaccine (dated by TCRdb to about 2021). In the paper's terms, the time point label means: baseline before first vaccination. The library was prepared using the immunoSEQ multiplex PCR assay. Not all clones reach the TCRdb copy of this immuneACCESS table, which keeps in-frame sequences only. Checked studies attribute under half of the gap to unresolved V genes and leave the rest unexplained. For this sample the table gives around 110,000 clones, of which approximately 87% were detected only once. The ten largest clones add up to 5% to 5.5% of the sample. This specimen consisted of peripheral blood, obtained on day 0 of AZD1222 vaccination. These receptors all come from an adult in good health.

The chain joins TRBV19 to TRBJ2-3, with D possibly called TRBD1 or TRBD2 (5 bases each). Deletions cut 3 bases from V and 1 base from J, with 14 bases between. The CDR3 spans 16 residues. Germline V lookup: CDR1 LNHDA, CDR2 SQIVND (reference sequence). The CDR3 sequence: CASSINVGGGTDTQYF. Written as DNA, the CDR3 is TGTGCCAGTAGTATCAACGTTGGGGGTGGCACAGATACGCAGTATTTT.

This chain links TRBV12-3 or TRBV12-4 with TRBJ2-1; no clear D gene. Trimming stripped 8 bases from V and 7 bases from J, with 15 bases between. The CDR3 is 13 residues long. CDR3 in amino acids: CASEAPLRNEQFF. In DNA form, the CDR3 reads TGTGCCAGCGAGGCTCCTCTACGTAATGAGCAGTTCTTC.

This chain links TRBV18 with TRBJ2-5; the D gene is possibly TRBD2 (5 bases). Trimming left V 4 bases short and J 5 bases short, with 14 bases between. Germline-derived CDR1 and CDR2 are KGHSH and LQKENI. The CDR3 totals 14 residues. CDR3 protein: CASSRSGIQETQYF. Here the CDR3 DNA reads TGTGCCAGCTCACGATCCGGGATCCAGGAGACCCAGTACTTC.

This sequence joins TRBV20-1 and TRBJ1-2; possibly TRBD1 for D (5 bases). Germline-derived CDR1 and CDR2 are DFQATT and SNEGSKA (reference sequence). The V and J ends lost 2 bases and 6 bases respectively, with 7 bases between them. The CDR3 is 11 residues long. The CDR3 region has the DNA TGCAGTGCTAGACCCAGGGATGGCTACACCTTC. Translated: CSARPRDGYTF.

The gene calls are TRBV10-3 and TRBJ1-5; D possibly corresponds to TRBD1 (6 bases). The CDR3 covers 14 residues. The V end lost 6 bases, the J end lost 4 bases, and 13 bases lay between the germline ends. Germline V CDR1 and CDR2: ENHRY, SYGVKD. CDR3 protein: CAIRGQGLNQPQHF. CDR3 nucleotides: TGTGCCATCAGGGGGCAGGGGCTAAATCAGCCCCAGCATTTT.

CDR3 sequence (DNA): TGTGCCAGCTCACCCTGGGACAGATCGAACACCGGGGAGCTGTTTTTT. Its protein product is CASSPWDRSNTGELFF. The chain carries TRBV18 and TRBJ2-2; 7 bases fit TRBD1. After removal of 3 bases from V and 0 bases from J, the junction contained 4 bases not matched to a gene. This CDR3 spans 16 amino acids. Germline CDR1 and CDR2: KGHSH and LQKENI.

In DNA, the CDR3 is TGTGCCAGCAGCTCCTTGGGACAGCCCACAGATACGCAGTATTTT. Its translation is CASSSLGQPTDTQYF. The chain is built from TRBV7-9 and TRBJ2-3, with 7 bases identical to TRBD1. Germline V gene lookup returns CDR1 SEHNR and CDR2 FQNEAQ (reference sequence). CDR3 length: 15 residues. V shed 4 bases, J shed 2 bases, and the junction held 6 bases outside the gene matches.

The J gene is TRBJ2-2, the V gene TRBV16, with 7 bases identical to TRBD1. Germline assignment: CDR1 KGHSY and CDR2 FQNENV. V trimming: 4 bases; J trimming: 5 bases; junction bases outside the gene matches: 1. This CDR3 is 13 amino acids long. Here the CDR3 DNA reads TGTGCCAGCAGCCGCAGGGGGACCGGGGAGCTGTTTTTT. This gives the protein CASSRRGTGELFF.

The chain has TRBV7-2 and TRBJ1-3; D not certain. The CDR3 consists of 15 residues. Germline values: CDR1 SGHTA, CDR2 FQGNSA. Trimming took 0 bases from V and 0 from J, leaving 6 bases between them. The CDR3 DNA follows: TGTGCCAGCAGCTTAGCGAGGTCCTCTGGAAACACCATATATTTT. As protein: CASSLARSSGNTIYF. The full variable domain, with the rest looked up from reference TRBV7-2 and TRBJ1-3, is GAGVSQSPSNKVTEKGKDVELRCDPISGHTALYWYRQSLGQGLEFLIYFQGNSAPDKSGLPSDRFSAERTGGSVSTLTIQRTQQEDSAVYLCASSLARSSGNTIYFGEGSWLTVV.

The CDR3 sequence: CASSWGGSDTQYF. CDR3 in DNA: TGCGCCAGCAGCTGGGGAGGAAGCGATACGCAGTATTTT. The rearrangement links TRBV5-1 to TRBJ2-3, with D possibly matching TRBD2 (6 bases). This CDR3 spans 13 amino acids. The germline V gene encodes CDR1 SGHRS and CDR2 YFSETQ. The V end lost 3 bases, the J end lost 6 bases, and 11 bases lay between the germline ends.

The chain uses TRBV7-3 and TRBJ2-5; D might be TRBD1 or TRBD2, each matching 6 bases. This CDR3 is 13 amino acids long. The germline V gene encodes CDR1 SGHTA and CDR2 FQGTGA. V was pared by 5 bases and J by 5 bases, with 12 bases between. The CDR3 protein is CASSRGPSETQYF. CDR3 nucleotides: TGTGCCAGCAGCCGGGGGCCGAGTGAGACCCAGTACTTC.

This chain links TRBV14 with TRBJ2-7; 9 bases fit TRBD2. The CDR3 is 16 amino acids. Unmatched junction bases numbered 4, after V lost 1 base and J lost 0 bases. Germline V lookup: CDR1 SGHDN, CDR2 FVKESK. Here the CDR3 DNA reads TGTGCCAGCAGCCAAGGGAGACTAGCGGCCTCCTACGAGCAGTACTTC. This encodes CASSQGRLAASYEQYF.

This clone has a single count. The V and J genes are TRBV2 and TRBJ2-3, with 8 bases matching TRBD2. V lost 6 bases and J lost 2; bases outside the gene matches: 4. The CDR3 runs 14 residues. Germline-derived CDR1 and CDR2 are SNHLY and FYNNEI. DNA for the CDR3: TGTGCCAGCAGGCGGGGGGCCTCCACAGATACGCAGTATTTT. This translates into CASRRGASTDTQYF.